What follows are 19 T cell receptor beta chains derived from one specimen sequenced in a study of blood T cell repertoires in COVID-19. Libraries were prepared by immunoSEQ multiplex PCR; TCRdb keeps only in-frame clonotypes and omits some of them. Of some 150,000 clones detected, less than 90% appear once; the ten largest clones hold roughly 2.2%. The specimen was peripheral blood. These receptors originate from a woman in her 70s with acute or convalescent COVID-19.

The chain is built from TRBV10-2 and TRBJ1-5; no firm D call. Germline V gives CDR1 WSHSY, CDR2 SAAADI. The CDR3 is 15 residues long. The V and J ends lost 2 bases and 6 bases respectively, with 14 bases between them. The CDR3 nucleotides read TGCGCCAGCAGTGAGCCGGAGGGTAGAGGTCAGCCCCAGCATTTT. This sequence encodes CASSEPEGRGQPQHF.

This clone was found many times. The chain joins TRBV5-1 to TRBJ1-6; 7 bases align to TRBD1. The CDR3 is 16 residues long. V lost 0 bases, J lost 10 bases, and 10 bases stayed unmatched. Germline lookup yields CDR1 SGHRS and CDR2 YFSETQ. CDR3 nucleotides: TGCGCCAGCAGCTTGGCCACAGGGGTAAACAGATCACCCCTCCACTTT. Residues: CASSLATGVNRSPLHF.

The J gene is TRBJ2-7, the V gene TRBV15; 10 bases line up with TRBD2. CDR1 LNHNV and CDR2 YYDKDF come from the germline V gene (reference sequence). The CDR3 runs 16 residues. The J segment lost 2 bases and the V segment lost 0 bases, leaving 4 bases of the junction unmatched. CDR3 coding DNA: TGTGCCACCAGCAGAGATTTGAGCGGGGGGGCCTACGAGCAGTACGTC. It codes for CATSRDLSGGAYEQYV.

The chain uses TRBV19 and TRBJ1-1; tentatively, D is TRBD1 (5 bases). CDR3 length: 13 residues. Germline assignment: CDR1 LNHDA and CDR2 SQIVND (reference sequence). V lost 10 bases and J lost 1, with 13 bases in between. CDR3 bases: TGTGCCACCGTGGGACTGACGAACACTGAAGCTTTCTTT. It encodes CATVGLTNTEAFF.

The J gene is TRBJ1-2, the V gene TRBV11-2; no definite D call. V was trimmed by 1 base and J by 2 bases, leaving 5 bases between them. Germline V gene lookup returns CDR1 SGHAT and CDR2 FQNNGV. This CDR3 region has 13 residues. DNA of the CDR3: TGTGCCAGCAGCTTAGGACTGAACTATGGCTACACCTTC. This encodes CASSLGLNYGYTF.

CDR3 sequence reads: CASSPVGGAYNEQFF. CDR3 nucleotide sequence: TGTGCCAGTAGTCCTGTGGGGGGGGCCTACAATGAGCAGTTCTTC. The genes are TRBV19 and TRBJ2-1, with 7 bases aligning to TRBD2. The CDR3 loop spans 15 amino acids. CDR1 is LNHDA and CDR2 is SQIVND in the germline V gene (reference sequence). V was clipped by 5 bases and J by 2 bases; unmatched bases: 6.

This chain joins TRBV7-2 and TRBJ2-5, with D perhaps matching TRBD2 (6 bases). Germline V gives CDR1 SGHTA, CDR2 FQGNSA. The CDR3 loop spans 16 amino acids. Trimming stripped 4 bases from V and 7 bases from J, with 22 bases between. This CDR3 is CASSSNIPGSGGTQYF. The CDR3 nucleotides are TGTGCCAGCAGCTCGAATATCCCGGGGTCCGGGGGGACCCAGTACTTC.

This clone was observed a single time. In DNA form, the CDR3 reads TGTGCCAGCAGCTTAGGTGGTGCGGGGGCGAAAAACATTCAGTACTTC. It is translated as CASSLGGAGAKNIQYF. The chain joins TRBV7-9 to TRBJ2-4; weak D call: TRBD2 (7 bases). The V gene lost 1 base and the J gene lost 4 bases, with 14 bases spanning the gap. CDR3 length equals 16 residues. Per germline, CDR1 SEHNR and CDR2 FQNEAQ (reference sequence).

V is TRBV5-1 and J is TRBJ1-2, with D maybe TRBD1 (6 bases). This CDR3 comprises 15 residues. Germline CDR1 and CDR2: SGHRS and YFSETQ. The ends were cut back, 2 bases at V and 6 bases at J, with 17 bases in the middle. The CDR3 DNA follows: TGCGCCAGCAGCTTACAGGGAGACCCAACTCATGGCTACACCTTC. Protein sequence: CASSLQGDPTHGYTF.

The rearrangement joins TRBV3-1 (or the pseudogene TRBV3-2) to TRBJ1-4; tentative D call: TRBD1 (6 bases). CDR3 length equals 16 residues. Germline V gives CDR1 LGHDT, CDR2 YNNKEL (reference sequence). The ends were cut back, 2 bases at V and 2 bases at J, with 12 bases in the middle. CDR3 amino acids: CASSQRGGRTNEKLFF. In DNA, the CDR3 is TGTGCCAGCAGCCAACGGGGGGGGCGGACTAATGAAAAACTGTTTTTT.

This clone was seen just once. The chain carries TRBV18 and TRBJ2-3, with 7 bases that match TRBD2. CDR3 length: 16 amino acids. The germline V gene encodes CDR1 KGHSH and CDR2 LQKENI. Losses at the gene ends were 3 bases for V and 2 bases for J; bases not matched to a gene: 8. The CDR3 DNA reads as TGTGCCAGCTCACCGACCGGGACTACGACCACAGATACGCAGTATTTT. Translated, it gives CASSPTGTTTTDTQYF.

The V gene is TRBV6-1, the J gene TRBJ2-1, with D possibly being TRBD1 (6 bases). Trimming took 4 bases from V and 1 from J, leaving 14 bases between them. The CDR3 extends over 16 amino acids. Per germline, CDR1 MNHNS and CDR2 SASEGT. The CDR3 region is CASSGQQGLSYNEQFF. The CDR3 DNA is TGTGCCAGCAGTGGCCAACAGGGCCTATCCTACAATGAGCAGTTCTTC.

This clone turned up a few times. The chain has TRBV9 and TRBJ1-2; D unclear. Per germline, CDR1 SGDLS and CDR2 YYNGEE. V was clipped by 3 bases and J by 4 bases, with 16 bases between them. The CDR3 has 15 residues. CDR3 sequence reads: CASSAHLGSVYGYTF. CDR3 sequence (DNA): TGTGCCAGCAGCGCCCACCTGGGCTCGGTCTATGGCTACACCTTC.

V is TRBV10-2 and J is TRBJ1-2; unclear D gene. Trimming pared 5 bases from V and 4 bases from J, leaving 11 bases between. Germline assignment: CDR1 WSHSY and CDR2 SAAADI. This CDR3 has 13 amino acids. The CDR3 region is CASSRGLGYGYTF. CDR3 bases: TGCGCCAGCAGTCGAGGGCTCGGCTATGGCTACACCTTC.

The CDR3 loop reads CAWSMGGIEAFF. DNA for the CDR3: TGTGCCTGGAGTATGGGGGGGATTGAAGCTTTCTTT. The genes are TRBV30 and TRBJ1-1; perhaps TRBD1 as D (5 bases). Trimming left V 2 bases short and J 7 bases short, with 11 bases between. The CDR3 extends over 12 amino acids. CDR1 and CDR2 from the germline V gene are GTSNPN and SVGIG (reference sequence).

The J gene is TRBJ2-3, the V gene TRBV3-1 (or the pseudogene TRBV3-2), with D possibly matching TRBD1 (6 bases). CDR1 and CDR2 from the germline V gene are LGHDT and YNNKEL (reference sequence). The CDR3 runs to 20 residues. V was trimmed by 0 bases and J by 0 bases, leaving 22 bases between them. The CDR3 reads CASSQEVRGLRDTSTDTQYF. CDR3 sequence (DNA): TGTGCCAGCAGCCAAGAGGTCCGAGGCCTACGGGACACTAGCACAGATACGCAGTATTTT.

V gene TRBV12-3 or TRBV12-4 combines with J gene TRBJ2-1; 12 positions match TRBD2. The CDR3 is made up of 13 amino acids. V shed 5 bases and J 12 bases; nucleotides not matched to a gene: 5. CDR3 nucleotides: TGTGCCAGCAGTCGGACTAGCGGGGTTCGGCAGTTCTTC. Amino acids: CASSRTSGVRQFF.

This chain uses TRBV6-5 with TRBJ2-5, with 10 bases lining up with TRBD1. Germline V gene lookup returns CDR1 MNHEY and CDR2 SVGAGI. V dropped 9 bases and J dropped 5; count of bases not matched to a gene: 9. The CDR3 runs to 14 residues. CDR3 residues: CASSGTGARETQYF. The CDR3 nucleotides read TGTGCCAGTTCCGGGACAGGGGCCCGGGAGACCCAGTACTTC.

The gene calls are TRBV30 and TRBJ1-4, with D tentatively TRBD1 (6 bases). V gave up 6 bases and J gave up 4 bases, with 12 bases separating them. This CDR3 is built from 13 residues. Germline CDR1 and CDR2: GTSNPN and SVGIG (reference sequence). This CDR3 is CACDGQSNEKLFF. The CDR3 region has the DNA TGTGCCTGCGACGGACAGAGTAATGAAAAACTGTTTTTT.